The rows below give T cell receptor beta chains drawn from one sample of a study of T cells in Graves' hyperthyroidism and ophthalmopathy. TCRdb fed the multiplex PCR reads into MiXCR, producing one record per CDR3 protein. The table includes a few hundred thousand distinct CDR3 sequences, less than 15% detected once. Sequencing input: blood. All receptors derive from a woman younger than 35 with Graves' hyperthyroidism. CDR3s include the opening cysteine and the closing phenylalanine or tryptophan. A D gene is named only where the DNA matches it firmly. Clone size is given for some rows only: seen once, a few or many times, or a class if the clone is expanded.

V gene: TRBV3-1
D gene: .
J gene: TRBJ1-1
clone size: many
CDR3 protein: CASSTDIYTEAFF
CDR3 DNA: TGTGCCAGCAGCACGGACATATACACTGAAGCTTTCTTT

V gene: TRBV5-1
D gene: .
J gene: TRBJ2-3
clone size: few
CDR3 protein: CASSLWAPDTQYF
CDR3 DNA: TGCGCCAGCAGCCTCTGGGCCCCAGATACGCAGTATTTT

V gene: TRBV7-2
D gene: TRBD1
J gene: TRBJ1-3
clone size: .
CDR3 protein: CASSLATGVGNTIYF
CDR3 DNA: TGTGCCAGCAGCTTAGCGACAGGGGTAGGAAACACCATATATTTT

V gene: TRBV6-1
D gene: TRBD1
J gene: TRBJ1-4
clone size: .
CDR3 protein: CASSAFSTGGNEKLFF
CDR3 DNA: TGTGCCAGCAGTGCTTTCTCGACAGGGGGTAATGAAAAACTGTTTTTT

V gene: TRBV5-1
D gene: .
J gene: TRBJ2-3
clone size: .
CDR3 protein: CASSFEDPSTDTQYF
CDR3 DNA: TGCGCCAGCAGCTTCGAGGACCCAAGCACAGATACGCAGTATTTT

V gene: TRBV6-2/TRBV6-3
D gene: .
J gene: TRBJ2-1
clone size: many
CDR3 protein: CASSYRQEINEQFF
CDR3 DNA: TGTGCCAGCAGTTACAGACAGGAGATCAATGAGCAGTTCTTC

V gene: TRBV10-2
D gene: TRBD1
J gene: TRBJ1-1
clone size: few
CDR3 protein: CASSEQDRVRAFF
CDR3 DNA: TGCGCCAGCAGTGAGCAGGACAGGGTCCGTGCTTTCTTT

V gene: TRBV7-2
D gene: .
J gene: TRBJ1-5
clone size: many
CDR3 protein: CASNREYSNQPQHF
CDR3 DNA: TGTGCCAGCAACCGGGAATATAGCAATCAGCCCCAGCATTTT

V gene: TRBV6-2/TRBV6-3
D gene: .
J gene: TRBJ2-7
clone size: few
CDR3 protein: CASSYAGANSYEQYF
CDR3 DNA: TGTGCCAGCAGTTACGCAGGGGCCAACTCCTACGAGCAGTACTTC

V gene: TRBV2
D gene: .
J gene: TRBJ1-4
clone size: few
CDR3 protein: CASSGNQQKLFF
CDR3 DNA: TGTGCCAGCAGTGGGAACCAACAGAAACTGTTTTTT

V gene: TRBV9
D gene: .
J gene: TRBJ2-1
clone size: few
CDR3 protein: CASRSPGQSLGRQFF
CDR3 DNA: TGTGCCAGCAGATCCCCCGGACAGTCTCTTGGAAGGCAGTTCTTC

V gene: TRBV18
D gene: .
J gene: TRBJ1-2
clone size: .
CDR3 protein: CASSRILRLSNGASSYGYTF
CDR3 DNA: TGTGCCAGCTCCCGCATACTCCGGCTGTCAAACGGGGCTTCTAGCTATGGCTACACCTTC

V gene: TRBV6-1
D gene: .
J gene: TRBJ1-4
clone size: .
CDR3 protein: CASSEVRGSNEKLFF
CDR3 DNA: TGTGCCAGCAGTGAAGTGAGAGGATCTAATGAAAAACTGTTTTTT

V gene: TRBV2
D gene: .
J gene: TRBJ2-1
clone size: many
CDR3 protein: CASSAPGVPVAEQFF
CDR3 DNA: TGTGCCAGCAGTGCACCGGGAGTACCCGTAGCTGAGCAGTTCTTC

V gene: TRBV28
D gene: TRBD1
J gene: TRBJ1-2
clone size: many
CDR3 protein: CATPGQFYGYTF
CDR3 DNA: TGTGCCACCCCGGGACAGTTCTATGGCTACACCTTC

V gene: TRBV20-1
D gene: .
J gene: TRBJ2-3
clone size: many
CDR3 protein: CSASPSGTRQYF
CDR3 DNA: TGCAGTGCTAGCCCATCGGGGACTCGGCAGTATTTT

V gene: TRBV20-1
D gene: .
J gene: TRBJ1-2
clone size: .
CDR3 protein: CSAPQTGQVRGYTF
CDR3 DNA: TGCAGTGCTCCGCAAACGGGCCAGGTTCGGGGCTACACCTTC

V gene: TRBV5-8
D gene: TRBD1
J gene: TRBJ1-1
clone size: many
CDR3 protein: CASSLGGQGRNTEAFF
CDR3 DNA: TGTGCCAGCAGCTTGGGGGGACAGGGAAGGAACACTGAAGCTTTCTTT

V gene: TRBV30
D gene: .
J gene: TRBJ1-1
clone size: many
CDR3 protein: CAWTRTLGNTEAFF
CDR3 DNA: TGTGCCTGGACTAGGACGCTGGGTAACACTGAAGCTTTCTTT

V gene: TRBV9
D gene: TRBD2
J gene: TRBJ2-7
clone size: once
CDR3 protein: CASSGGLAGGQNEQYF
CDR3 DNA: TGTGCCAGCAGCGGGGGACTAGCGGGGGGGCAGAACGAGCAGTACTTC

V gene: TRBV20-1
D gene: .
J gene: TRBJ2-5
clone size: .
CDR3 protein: CSDTGTELKTQYF
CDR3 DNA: TGCAGTGATACAGGGACGGAATTAAAGACCCAGTACTTC

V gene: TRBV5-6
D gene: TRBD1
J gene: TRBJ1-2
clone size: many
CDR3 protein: CASSATGSGYTF
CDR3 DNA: TGTGCCAGCAGCGCGACAGGGTCTGGCTACACCTTC

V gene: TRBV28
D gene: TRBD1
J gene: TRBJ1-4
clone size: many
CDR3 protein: CASVTGGGAGGNEKLFF
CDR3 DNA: TGTGCCAGCGTAACAGGGGGGGGGGCCGGAGGTAATGAAAAACTGTTTTTT

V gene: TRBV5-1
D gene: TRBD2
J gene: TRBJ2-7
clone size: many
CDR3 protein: CASSSLAGGPSEQYF
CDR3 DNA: TGCGCCAGCAGCTCTCTAGCGGGGGGGCCTAGCGAGCAGTACTTC